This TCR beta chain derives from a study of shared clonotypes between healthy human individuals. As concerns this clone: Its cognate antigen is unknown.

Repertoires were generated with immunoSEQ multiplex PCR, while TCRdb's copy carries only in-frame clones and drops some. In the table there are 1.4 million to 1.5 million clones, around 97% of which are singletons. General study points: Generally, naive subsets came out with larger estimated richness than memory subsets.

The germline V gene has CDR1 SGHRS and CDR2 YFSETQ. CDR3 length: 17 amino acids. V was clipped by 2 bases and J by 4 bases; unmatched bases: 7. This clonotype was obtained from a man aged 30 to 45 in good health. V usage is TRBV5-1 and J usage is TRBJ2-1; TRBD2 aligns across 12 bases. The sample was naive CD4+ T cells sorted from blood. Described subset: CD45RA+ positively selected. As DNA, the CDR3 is TGCGCCAGCAGCTTTGGGCTAGCGGGAGGGTGGTACAATGAGCAGTTCTTC. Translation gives CASSFGLAGGWYNEQFF.